Below are 17 T cell receptor beta chains sequenced from a single sample in a study of T cell responses to AZD1222 COVID-19 vaccine. Assay used: immunoSEQ multiplex PCR; TCRdb lists only in-frame clones, some missing. The data show about 99,000 clones, with more than 75% seen just once and 2.5% to 4% held by the top ten. The sequences come from peripheral blood, collected 28 days after the second dose of the MenACWY control vaccine. Receptors were obtained from an adult who received the MenACWY meningococcal vaccine as a control.

The chain combines TRBV12-3 or TRBV12-4 with TRBJ2-7; possibly TRBD1 for D (6 bases). The CDR3 runs 12 residues. Trimming left V 6 bases short and J 5 bases short, with 11 bases between. The CDR3 region is CASSPGVNEQYF. The CDR3 DNA reads as TGTGCCAGCAGCCCAGGGGTTAACGAGCAGTACTTC.

The V gene is TRBV30, the J gene TRBJ2-2, with 7 bases identical to TRBD2. Germline CDR1 and CDR2: GTSNPN and SVGIG (reference sequence). The CDR3 covers 21 residues. Trimming cost V 1 base and J 4 bases; bases outside gene matches: 24. CDR3 sequence reads: CAWSADRDYSRLITGTGELFF. CDR3 DNA: TGTGCCTGGAGTGCGGACCGGGACTACAGTCGACTTATAACGGGCACCGGGGAGCTGTTTTTT.

The V call is TRBV20-1, the J call TRBJ1-4; D gene unclear. V gave up 3 bases and J gave up 4 bases, with 21 bases separating them. The CDR3 loop spans 17 amino acids. The germline V gene encodes CDR1 DFQATT and CDR2 SNEGSKA (reference sequence). CDR3 sequence: CSASTQFGQAFNEKLFF. CDR3 DNA: TGCAGTGCTAGTACGCAGTTCGGGCAGGCGTTTAATGAAAAACTGTTTTTT.

The CDR3 sequence: CASSNGKTGRYSGNTIYF. The DNA of the CDR3 is TGTGCCAGTAGTAACGGGAAAACAGGCCGATACTCTGGAAACACCATATATTTT. The V gene is TRBV19, the J gene TRBJ1-3; perhaps TRBD1 as D (5 bases). The CDR3 loop spans 18 amino acids. Germline assignment: CDR1 LNHDA and CDR2 SQIVND (reference sequence). V shed 4 bases and J shed 0 bases, with 19 bases lying between them.

This sequence joins TRBV6-4 and TRBJ2-3; 8 bases line up with TRBD2. The CDR3 consists of 13 residues. CDR1 MRHNA and CDR2 SNTAGT come from the germline V gene. Trimming took 8 bases from V and 3 from J; bases not matched to a gene: 4. The CDR3 DNA is TGTGCCAGCGGCCAGCGGGGGACAGATACGCAGTATTTT. Amino acids: CASGQRGTDTQYF.

This clone came up a few times. V is TRBV4-3 and J is TRBJ1-5; D is uncertain. CDR3 length: 17 residues. V was clipped by 1 base and J by 7 bases, with 20 bases between them. Germline V gene sequence: CDR1 LGHNA, CDR2 YSLEER. CDR3 in DNA: TGCGCCAGCAGCCAAGCGCTCGGACCCGTCGTTAGACAGCCCCAGCATTTT. Translated, it gives CASSQALGPVVRQPQHF.

This chain links TRBV2 with TRBJ2-3, with a tentative D call TRBD1 (5 bases). CDR1 is SNHLY, CDR2 FYNNEI, per germline. The CDR3 is 14 amino acids. V lost 6 bases and J 1 base, leaving 11 bases between the germline ends. CDR3 bases: TGTGCCAGCAGGGCTGACAGTGGCACAGATACGCAGTATTTT. It specifies CASRADSGTDTQYF.

V usage is TRBV7-2 and J usage is TRBJ1-5, with a possible D match to TRBD1 (6 bases). The CDR3 consists of 16 residues. Between the trimmed V and J ends, which lost 6 bases and 4 bases, there was a span of 19 bases. Germline assignment: CDR1 SGHTA and CDR2 FQGNSA. This chain's CDR3 is CASSLGGSRSNQPQHF. CDR3 DNA sequence: TGTGCCAGCAGTCTTGGGGGCAGTCGCTCGAATCAGCCCCAGCATTTT.

The rearrangement uses TRBV5-6 and TRBJ1-6; no definite D call. The CDR3 length is 17 residues. The germline gives CDR1 SGHDT, CDR2 YYEEEE. Trimming shortened V by 3 bases and J by 9 bases, and 22 bases separated the two germline ends. The CDR3 bases are TGTGCCAGCAGCTGGGGAAGGATGCGGTCGGATGGTTCACCCCTCCACTTT. This gives the protein CASSWGRMRSDGSPLHF. Full variable domain (missing parts from reference TRBV5-6 and TRBJ1-6): DAGVTQSPTHLIKTRGQQVTLRCSPKSGHDTVSWYQQALGQGPQFIFQYYEEEERQRGNFPDRFSGHQFPNYSSELNVNALLLGDSALYLCASSWGRMRSDGSPLHFGNGTRLTVT.

V is TRBV2 and J is TRBJ2-3, with 9 bases that match TRBD1. With 6 bases clipped from V and 1 base from J, the junction kept 2 bases outside the gene matches. The CDR3 length is 14 residues. Germline V gene data show CDR1 as SNHLY and CDR2 as FYNNEI. The CDR3 DNA sequence: TGTGCCAGCAGCAGACAGGGGGGCACAGATACGCAGTATTTT. It is translated as CASSRQGGTDTQYF.

This rearrangement joins TRBV20-1 to TRBJ2-5; D remains ambiguous. In germline, CDR1 is DFQATT, CDR2 SNEGSKA (reference sequence). Between the trimmed V and J ends, which lost 1 base and 1 base, there was a span of 1 base. This CDR3 has 11 amino acids. The DNA of the CDR3 is TGCAGTGCTAGAGTCCAAGAGACCCAGTACTTC. This gives the protein CSARVQETQYF.

The rearrangement links TRBV30 to TRBJ2-7; D could derive from TRBD1 or TRBD2 (5 bases each). Germline V CDR1 and CDR2: GTSNPN, SVGIG (reference sequence). V was clipped by 3 bases and J by 4 bases, with 16 bases between them. The CDR3 consists of 14 residues. The CDR3 sequence is CAWRRRDGRYEQYF. In DNA form, the CDR3 reads TGTGCCTGGAGGCGCCGGGACGGACGATACGAGCAGTACTTC.

V is TRBV19 and J is TRBJ2-2; 9 bases match TRBD1. This CDR3 spans 14 amino acids. After removal of 6 bases from V and 1 base from J, the junction contained 0 bases not matched to a gene. The germline gives CDR1 LNHDA, CDR2 SQIVND (reference sequence). This chain's CDR3 is CASRDRGNTGELFF. The CDR3 region has the DNA TGTGCCAGTAGGGACAGGGGGAACACCGGGGAGCTGTTTTTT.

The CDR3 region has the DNA TGTGCCAGTAGACCCGCGGGACTAGCGGGAGGGCGGGAGGGGCAGTTCTTC. Its translation is CASRPAGLAGGREGQFF. V is TRBV19 and J is TRBJ2-1; 16 nucleotides align to TRBD2. The CDR3 runs to 17 residues. The ends lost 6 bases at V and 12 bases at J; junction bases unmatched: 14. Germline CDR1 is LNHDA and CDR2 is SQIVND (reference sequence).

The V gene is TRBV5-8, the J gene TRBJ2-7; TRBD1 or TRBD2 may be the D gene (6 bases each). V was clipped by 0 bases and J by 0 bases, with 19 bases between them. CDR3 length: 18 residues. CDR1 is SGHTS, CDR2 YDEGEE, per germline. In DNA, the CDR3 is TGTGCCAGCAGCTTGGCCTCGGGGGCAGGGCGTCTCTCCTACGAGCAGTACTTC. Protein product: CASSLASGAGRLSYEQYF.

The CDR3 reads CASSQTRSSSYEQYF. The CDR3 DNA reads TGTGCCAGCAGCCAAACGAGGAGCAGCTCCTACGAGCAGTACTTC. The chain combines TRBV14 with TRBJ2-7; D is ambiguous. Per germline, CDR1 SGHDN and CDR2 FVKESK. The germline V and J ends were trimmed by 2 bases and 0 bases, with 11 bases remaining between them. The CDR3 is 15 amino acids.

V and J are TRBV20-1 and TRBJ2-1; 11 bases are shared with TRBD2. With 3 bases clipped from V and 0 bases from J, the junction kept 13 bases outside the gene matches. The CDR3 spans 19 residues. Germline-derived CDR1 and CDR2 are DFQATT and SNEGSKA (reference sequence). CDR3 DNA: TGCAGTGCTAGTGGGCTAGCGGGGGGACCCCTTAGCTCCTACAATGAGCAGTTCTTC. Amino acids: CSASGLAGGPLSSYNEQFF.